A selection of T cell receptor beta chains follows, all from one sample in a study of immune cell composition in non-small cell lung cancer. Only in-frame clones appear in the TCRdb table, and some are missing; sequencing was by immunoSEQ multiplex PCR. The sample has 5,000 to 7,000 clones, roughly three quarters seen once. What was sequenced was non-adjacent lung tissue. The receptors shown here come from a human donor with non-small cell lung cancer. CDR3s include the opening cysteine and the closing phenylalanine or tryptophan. A D gene is named only where the DNA matches it firmly. Some rows have no size entry. The others give once, few or many, or a class for an expanded clone.

CDR3 protein: CASSPMNRVLNEQFF; CDR3 DNA: TGTGCCAGCTCACCGATGAACAGGGTTTTGAATGAGCAGTTCTTC; clone size: .; D gene: .; J gene: TRBJ2-1; CDR3 length: 15; V gene: TRBV18
CDR3 protein: CASSVGLEGVSYEQYF; CDR3 DNA: TGTGCCAGCAGCGTAGGACTTGAGGGCGTATCCTACGAGCAGTACTTC; clone size: .; D gene: .; J gene: TRBJ2-7; CDR3 length: 16; V gene: TRBV9
CDR3 protein: CASTNRESNTGELFF; CDR3 DNA: TGTGCCAGCACCAACCGGGAATCGAACACCGGGGAGCTGTTTTTT; clone size: .; D gene: .; J gene: TRBJ2-2; CDR3 length: 15; V gene: TRBV9
CDR3 protein: CASSFPQGAKQSSYYEQYF; CDR3 DNA: TGTGCCAGCAGCTTCCCTCAGGGGGCGAAACAGTCGAGTTACTACGAGCAGTACTTC; clone size: medium-sized; D gene: TRBD1; J gene: TRBJ2-7; CDR3 length: 19; V gene: TRBV7-9
CDR3 protein: CASSWRGLNTEAFF; CDR3 DNA: TGCGCCAGCAGCTGGAGGGGCCTCAACACTGAAGCTTTCTTT; clone size: .; D gene: .; J gene: TRBJ1-1; CDR3 length: 14; V gene: TRBV5-1
CDR3 protein: CASRDRGQPQHF; CDR3 DNA: TGCGCCAGCAGGGACAGGGGGCAGCCCCAGCATTTT; clone size: .; D gene: TRBD1; J gene: TRBJ1-5; CDR3 length: 12; V gene: TRBV10-1
CDR3 protein: CASRGRGRNTEAFF; CDR3 DNA: TGTGCCAGCAGAGGTAGGGGAAGGAACACTGAAGCTTTCTTT; clone size: .; D gene: .; J gene: TRBJ1-1; CDR3 length: 14; V gene: TRBV27
CDR3 protein: CASSDGLAGGSRRFF; CDR3 DNA: TGTGCCAGCAGCGATGGACTAGCGGGAGGGTCTAGGCGGTTCTTC; clone size: .; D gene: TRBD2; J gene: TRBJ2-1; CDR3 length: 15; V gene: TRBV14
CDR3 protein: CASSEPGQSSSYEQYF; CDR3 DNA: TGTGCCAGCAGTGAGCCGGGACAATCAAGCTCCTACGAGCAGTACTTC; clone size: .; D gene: .; J gene: TRBJ2-7; CDR3 length: 16; V gene: TRBV2
CDR3 protein: CASSLEGGAGETQYF; CDR3 DNA: TGTGCCAGCAGCTTGGAGGGGGGGGCAGGGGAGACCCAGTACTTC; clone size: .; D gene: .; J gene: TRBJ2-5; CDR3 length: 15; V gene: TRBV5-6
CDR3 protein: CATSRRTSGSYPNEQFF; CDR3 DNA: TGTGCCACCAGCAGACGGACTAGCGGGAGCTATCCCAATGAGCAGTTCTTC; clone size: .; D gene: TRBD2; J gene: TRBJ2-1; CDR3 length: 17; V gene: TRBV15
CDR3 protein: CASSPRLATTYEQYF; CDR3 DNA: TGTGCCAGCAGCCCCAGACTAGCGACGACCTACGAGCAGTACTTC; clone size: once; D gene: TRBD2; J gene: TRBJ2-7; CDR3 length: 15; V gene: TRBV5-4
CDR3 protein: CSVPSGSLYNEQFF; CDR3 DNA: TGCAGCGTTCCAAGCGGGAGTCTCTACAATGAGCAGTTCTTC; clone size: .; D gene: TRBD2; J gene: TRBJ2-1; CDR3 length: 14; V gene: TRBV29-1
CDR3 protein: CASKIDRSSYEQYF; CDR3 DNA: TGTGCCAGCAAGATAGACAGGAGCTCCTACGAGCAGTACTTC; clone size: .; D gene: .; J gene: TRBJ2-7; CDR3 length: 14; V gene: TRBV2
CDR3 protein: CASSPGGSPYEQYF; CDR3 DNA: TGTGCCAGCAGCCCCGGGGGGTCCCCCTACGAGCAGTACTTC; clone size: few; D gene: TRBD2; J gene: TRBJ2-7; CDR3 length: 14; V gene: TRBV5-8
CDR3 protein: CASSLRLAGEGQTQYF; CDR3 DNA: TGTGCCAGCAGCTTGCGACTAGCGGGAGAGGGTCAGACCCAGTACTTC; clone size: few; D gene: TRBD2; J gene: TRBJ2-5; CDR3 length: 16; V gene: TRBV7-8
CDR3 protein: CASSLSGRIPANTGELFF; CDR3 DNA: TGTGCCAGCAGTTTATCGGGCCGTATTCCTGCGAACACCGGGGAGCTGTTTTTT; clone size: .; D gene: .; J gene: TRBJ2-2; CDR3 length: 18; V gene: TRBV27
CDR3 protein: CASSLGGSGANVLTF; CDR3 DNA: TGCGCCAGCAGCTTGGGAGGTTCCGGGGCCAACGTCCTGACTTTC; clone size: .; D gene: .; J gene: TRBJ2-6; CDR3 length: 15; V gene: TRBV5-1
CDR3 protein: CASSHTRDLAGSLDRETQYF; CDR3 DNA: TGCGCCAGCAGCCACACTCGGGACCTAGCGGGGAGTCTAGACAGAGAGACCCAGTACTTC; clone size: .; D gene: TRBD2; J gene: TRBJ2-5; CDR3 length: 20; V gene: TRBV4-1
CDR3 protein: CASSPRTGNNSPLHF; CDR3 DNA: TGCGCCAGCAGTCCACGGACAGGGAATAATTCACCCCTCCACTTT; clone size: .; D gene: TRBD1; J gene: TRBJ1-6; CDR3 length: 15; V gene: TRBV23-1
CDR3 protein: CASSQRVSTGELFF; CDR3 DNA: TGCGCCAGCAGCCAGAGGGTTAGCACCGGGGAGCTGTTTTTT; clone size: few; D gene: .; J gene: TRBJ2-2; CDR3 length: 14; V gene: TRBV4-3
CDR3 protein: CASKTAGSYEQYF; CDR3 DNA: TGTGCCAGCAAGACCGCAGGCTCCTACGAGCAGTACTTC; clone size: .; D gene: .; J gene: TRBJ2-7; CDR3 length: 13; V gene: TRBV7-2
CDR3 protein: CASSLGEISSGNTIYF; CDR3 DNA: TGTGCCAGCAGCTTAGGGGAGATTAGCTCTGGAAACACCATATATTTT; clone size: once; D gene: .; J gene: TRBJ1-3; CDR3 length: 16; V gene: TRBV7-6
CDR3 protein: CAISESSFKGATNEKLFF; CDR3 DNA: TGTGCCATCAGTGAGTCGAGTTTCAAAGGGGCAACTAATGAAAAACTGTTTTTT; clone size: .; D gene: .; J gene: TRBJ1-4; CDR3 length: 18; V gene: TRBV10-3
CDR3 protein: CASSSGSYSYGYTF; CDR3 DNA: TGTGCCAGCAGCTCCGGGTCCTACTCCTATGGCTACACCTTC; clone size: .; D gene: .; J gene: TRBJ1-2; CDR3 length: 14; V gene: TRBV7-2
CDR3 protein: CASSLGLAGSGELFF; CDR3 DNA: TGTGCTAGCAGCTTAGGCCTAGCGGGAAGCGGGGAGCTGTTTTTT; clone size: .; D gene: TRBD2; J gene: TRBJ2-2; CDR3 length: 15; V gene: TRBV7-7
CDR3 protein: CASRGTSGSRGETQYF; CDR3 DNA: TGTGCCAGCAGGGGAACTAGCGGGAGTAGAGGAGAGACCCAGTACTTC; clone size: .; D gene: TRBD2; J gene: TRBJ2-5; CDR3 length: 16; V gene: TRBV2
CDR3 protein: CASSLAGLAGVDTQYF; CDR3 DNA: TGCGCCAGTAGCTTGGCCGGACTAGCGGGAGTGGATACGCAGTATTTT; clone size: .; D gene: TRBD2; J gene: TRBJ2-3; CDR3 length: 16; V gene: TRBV5-1
CDR3 protein: CASKGQPQEPLHF; CDR3 DNA: TGCGCCAGCAAGGGACAGCCGCAGGAACCCCTCCACTTT; clone size: .; D gene: TRBD1; J gene: TRBJ1-6; CDR3 length: 13; V gene: TRBV5-1
CDR3 protein: CASSIVGGRSTEAFF; CDR3 DNA: TGTGCCAGCAGTATCGTAGGGGGAAGGAGCACTGAAGCTTTCTTT; clone size: .; D gene: .; J gene: TRBJ1-1; CDR3 length: 15; V gene: TRBV6-5
CDR3 protein: CASSGRDRHTDTQYF; CDR3 DNA: TGTGCCAGCAGTGGGCGGGACAGACACACAGATACGCAGTATTTT; clone size: .; D gene: .; J gene: TRBJ2-3; CDR3 length: 15; V gene: TRBV2
CDR3 protein: CASVPGTGTGIGEAFF; CDR3 DNA: TGTGCCAGCGTCCCCGGTACCGGGACAGGGATCGGTGAAGCTTTCTTT; clone size: .; D gene: TRBD1; J gene: TRBJ1-1; CDR3 length: 16; V gene: TRBV5-5
CDR3 protein: CASSLSGSRDTQYF; CDR3 DNA: TGTGCCAGCAGCTTAAGCGGGAGCAGGGATACGCAGTATTTT; clone size: .; D gene: TRBD2; J gene: TRBJ2-3; CDR3 length: 14; V gene: TRBV7-2
CDR3 protein: CASSLVGTMNTGELFF; CDR3 DNA: TGTGCCAGCAGTTTAGTGGGGACAATGAACACCGGGGAGCTGTTTTTT; clone size: .; D gene: .; J gene: TRBJ2-2; CDR3 length: 16; V gene: TRBV27
CDR3 protein: CASSASSGRAYEQYF; CDR3 DNA: TGTGCCAGCAGTGCCTCTAGCGGGAGGGCCTACGAGCAGTACTTC; clone size: .; D gene: TRBD2; J gene: TRBJ2-7; CDR3 length: 15; V gene: TRBV27
CDR3 protein: CASSDRQAGEAFF; CDR3 DNA: TGTGCCAGCAGCGACAGACAGGCGGGTGAAGCTTTCTTT; clone size: few; D gene: .; J gene: TRBJ1-1; CDR3 length: 13; V gene: TRBV7-9
CDR3 protein: CASRVQGAPKTQYF; CDR3 DNA: TGTGCCAGCAGAGTACAGGGGGCGCCCAAGACCCAGTACTTC; clone size: .; D gene: .; J gene: TRBJ2-5; CDR3 length: 14; V gene: TRBV21-1
CDR3 protein: CASSDVTGTGNNEQFF; CDR3 DNA: TGTGCCAGCAGCGATGTAACCGGGACAGGAAACAATGAGCAGTTCTTC; clone size: .; D gene: TRBD1; J gene: TRBJ2-1; CDR3 length: 16; V gene: TRBV9
CDR3 protein: CASSLSGSGSSYNEQFF; CDR3 DNA: TGTGCCAGCAGTTTATCGGGTAGCGGGAGCTCCTACAATGAGCAGTTCTTC; clone size: .; D gene: TRBD2; J gene: TRBJ2-1; CDR3 length: 17; V gene: TRBV27